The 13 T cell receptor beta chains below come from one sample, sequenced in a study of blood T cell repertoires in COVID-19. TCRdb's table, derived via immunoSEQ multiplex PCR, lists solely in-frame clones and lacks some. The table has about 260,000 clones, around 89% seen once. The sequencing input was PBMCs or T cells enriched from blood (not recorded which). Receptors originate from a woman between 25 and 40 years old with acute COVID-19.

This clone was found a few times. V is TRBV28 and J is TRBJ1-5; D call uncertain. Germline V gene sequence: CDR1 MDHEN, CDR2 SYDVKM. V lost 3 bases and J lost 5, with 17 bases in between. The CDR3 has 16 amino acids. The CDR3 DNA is TGTGCCAGCAGTTTTGCCGCCGGGGTAACGGATCAGCCCCAGCATTTT. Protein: CASSFAAGVTDQPQHF.

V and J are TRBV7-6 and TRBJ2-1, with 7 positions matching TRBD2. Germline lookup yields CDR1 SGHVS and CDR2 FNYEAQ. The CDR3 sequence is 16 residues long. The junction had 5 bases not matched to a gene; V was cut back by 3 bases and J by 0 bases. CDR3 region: CASSLRGSSSYNEQFF. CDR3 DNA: TGTGCCAGCAGCTTGCGCGGGAGCAGCTCCTACAATGAGCAGTTCTTC.

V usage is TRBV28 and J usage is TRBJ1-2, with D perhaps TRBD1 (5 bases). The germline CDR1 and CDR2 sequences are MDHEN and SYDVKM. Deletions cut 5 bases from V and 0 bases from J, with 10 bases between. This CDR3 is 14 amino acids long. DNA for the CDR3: TGTGCCAGCAGTCCGGACACCTCTAACTATGGCTACACCTTC. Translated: CASSPDTSNYGYTF.

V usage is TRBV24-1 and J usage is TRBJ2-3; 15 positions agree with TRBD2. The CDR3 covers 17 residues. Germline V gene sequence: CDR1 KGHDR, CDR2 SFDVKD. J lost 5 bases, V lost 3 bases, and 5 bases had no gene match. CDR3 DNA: TGTGCCACCAGTGATAATGGACTAGCGGGAGGGTTAGATACGCAGTATTTT. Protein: CATSDNGLAGGLDTQYF.

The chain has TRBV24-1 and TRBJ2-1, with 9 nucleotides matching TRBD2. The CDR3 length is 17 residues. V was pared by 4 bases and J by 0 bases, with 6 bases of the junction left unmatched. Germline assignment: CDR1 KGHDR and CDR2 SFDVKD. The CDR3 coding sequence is TGTGCCACCAGTGAGGGTCGAGCGGGAGGCTCCTACAATGAGCAGTTCTTC. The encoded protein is CATSEGRAGGSYNEQFF.

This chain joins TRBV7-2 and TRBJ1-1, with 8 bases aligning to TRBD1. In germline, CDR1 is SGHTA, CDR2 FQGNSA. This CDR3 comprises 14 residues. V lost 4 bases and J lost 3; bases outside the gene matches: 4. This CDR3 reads CASSSGQGDTEAFF. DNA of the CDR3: TGTGCCAGCAGCTCCGGACAGGGTGACACTGAAGCTTTCTTT.

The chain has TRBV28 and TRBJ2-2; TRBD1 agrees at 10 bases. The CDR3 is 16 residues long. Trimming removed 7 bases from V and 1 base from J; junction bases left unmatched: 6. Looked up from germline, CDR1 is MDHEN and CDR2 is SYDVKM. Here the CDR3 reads CASIPGQGLNTGELFF. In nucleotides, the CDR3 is TGTGCCAGCATCCCGGGACAGGGGCTGAACACCGGGGAGCTGTTTTTT.

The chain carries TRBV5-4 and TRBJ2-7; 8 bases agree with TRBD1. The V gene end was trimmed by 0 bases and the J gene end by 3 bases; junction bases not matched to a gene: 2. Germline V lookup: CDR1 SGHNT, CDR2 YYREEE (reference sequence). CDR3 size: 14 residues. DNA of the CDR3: TGTGCCAGCAGCTTGGGACAGGGGTTCTACGAGCAGTACTTC. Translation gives CASSLGQGFYEQYF.

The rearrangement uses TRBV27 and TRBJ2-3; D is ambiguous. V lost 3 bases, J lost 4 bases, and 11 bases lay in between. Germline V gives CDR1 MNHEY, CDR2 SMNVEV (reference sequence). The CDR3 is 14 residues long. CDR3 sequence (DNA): TGTGCCAGCAGTTTTTACGGGTCCTCAGATACGCAGTATTTT. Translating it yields CASSFYGSSDTQYF.

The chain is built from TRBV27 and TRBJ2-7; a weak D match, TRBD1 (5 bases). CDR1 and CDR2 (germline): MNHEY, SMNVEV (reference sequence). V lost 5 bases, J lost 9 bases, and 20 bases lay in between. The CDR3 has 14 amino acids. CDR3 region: CASSLHSKDQGQYF. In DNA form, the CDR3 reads TGTGCCAGCAGTCTCCACTCAAAGGACCAGGGGCAGTACTTC.

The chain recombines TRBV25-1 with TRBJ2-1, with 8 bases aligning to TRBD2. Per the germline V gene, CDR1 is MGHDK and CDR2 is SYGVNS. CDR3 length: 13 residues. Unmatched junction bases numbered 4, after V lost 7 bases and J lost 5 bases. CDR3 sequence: CASNKRENNEQFF. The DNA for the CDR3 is TGTGCCAGCAATAAGCGGGAGAACAATGAGCAGTTCTTC.

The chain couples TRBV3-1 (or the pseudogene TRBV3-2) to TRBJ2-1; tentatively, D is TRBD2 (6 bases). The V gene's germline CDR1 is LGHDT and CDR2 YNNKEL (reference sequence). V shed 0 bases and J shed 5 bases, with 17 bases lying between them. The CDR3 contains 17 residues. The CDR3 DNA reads TGTGCCAGCAGCCAAGAGTTTGGTAGCGGACCTCACAATGAGCAGTTCTTC. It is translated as CASSQEFGSGPHNEQFF.

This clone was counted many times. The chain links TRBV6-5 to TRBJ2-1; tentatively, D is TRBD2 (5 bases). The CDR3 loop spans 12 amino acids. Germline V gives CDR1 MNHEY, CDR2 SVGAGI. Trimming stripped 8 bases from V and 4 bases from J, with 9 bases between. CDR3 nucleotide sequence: TGTGCCAGCCGGACGGGGTACAATGAGCAGTTCTTC. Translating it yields CASRTGYNEQFF.